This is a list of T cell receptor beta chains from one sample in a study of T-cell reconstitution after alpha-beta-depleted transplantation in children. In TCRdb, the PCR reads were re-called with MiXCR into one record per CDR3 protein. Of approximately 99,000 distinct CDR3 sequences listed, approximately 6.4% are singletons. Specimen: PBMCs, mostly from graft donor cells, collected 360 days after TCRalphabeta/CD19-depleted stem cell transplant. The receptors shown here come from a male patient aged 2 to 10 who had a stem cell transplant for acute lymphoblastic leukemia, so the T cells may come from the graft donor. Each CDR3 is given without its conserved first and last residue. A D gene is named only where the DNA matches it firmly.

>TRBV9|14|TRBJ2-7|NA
ASSVAGGFKPYEQY
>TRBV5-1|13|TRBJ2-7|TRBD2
ASSLRTSLGYEQY
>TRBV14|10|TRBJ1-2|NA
ASSAAKFGYT
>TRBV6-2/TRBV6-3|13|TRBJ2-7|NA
ASSYSTGTVYELY
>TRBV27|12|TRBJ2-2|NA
ASTGGFNTGELF
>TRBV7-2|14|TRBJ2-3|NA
ASSLEASRGTDTQY
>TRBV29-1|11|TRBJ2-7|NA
SVEDLHSYEQY
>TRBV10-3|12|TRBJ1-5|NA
AISESAGDQPQH
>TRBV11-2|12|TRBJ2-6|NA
ASSLVGGANVLT
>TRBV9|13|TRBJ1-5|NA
ASSPQGNSNQPQH
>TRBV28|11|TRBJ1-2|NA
ASSLGGGDGYT
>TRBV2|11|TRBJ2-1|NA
ASSGDSGVEQL
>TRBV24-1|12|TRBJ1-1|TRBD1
ATSDLLATGGAF
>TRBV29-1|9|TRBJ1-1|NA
SATGYTEAF
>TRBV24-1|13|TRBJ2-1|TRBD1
ATRGQGRSYNEQF
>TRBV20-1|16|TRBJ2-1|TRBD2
SARDRTSGRFLYNEQF
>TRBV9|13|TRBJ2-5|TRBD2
ASSVAAGGPGTQY
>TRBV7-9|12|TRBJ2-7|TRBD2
ASSSSGLSYEQY
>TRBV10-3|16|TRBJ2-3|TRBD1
AISAGQGVLNYYDTQY
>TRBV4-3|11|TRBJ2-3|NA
ASSRTRGRRQY
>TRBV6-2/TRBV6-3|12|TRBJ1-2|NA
ASSYSSRKEGYT
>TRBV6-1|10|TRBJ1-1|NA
ASSDLRHEAF
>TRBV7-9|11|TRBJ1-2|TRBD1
ALTGGKDYGYT
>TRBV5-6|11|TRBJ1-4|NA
ASSLDISEKLF
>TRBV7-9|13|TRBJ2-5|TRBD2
ASSSSSGSQETQY
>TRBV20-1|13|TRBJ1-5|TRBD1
SAREGTVSNQPQH
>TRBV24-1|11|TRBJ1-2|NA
ATSDPAGYGYT
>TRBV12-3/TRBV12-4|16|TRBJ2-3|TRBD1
ASSYPSRQGGSTDTQY
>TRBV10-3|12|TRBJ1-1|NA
AISTGRLNTEAF
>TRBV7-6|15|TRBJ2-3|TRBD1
ASSIPKTGGSEDTQY
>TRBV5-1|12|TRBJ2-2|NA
ASNGPGSAGELF
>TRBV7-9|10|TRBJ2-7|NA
ASSLHWYEQY
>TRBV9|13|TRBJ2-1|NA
ASSVDGLSYNEQF
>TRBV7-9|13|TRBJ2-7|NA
ASSFTGGGTNEQY
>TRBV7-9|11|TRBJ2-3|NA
ASSHGLKDTQY
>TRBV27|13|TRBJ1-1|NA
ASSVSGGWNTEAF
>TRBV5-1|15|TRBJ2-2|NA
ASSRPGGSLGNGELF
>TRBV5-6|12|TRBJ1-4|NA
ASSLVRINEKLF
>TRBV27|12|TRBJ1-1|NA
ASSLGGRGTEAF
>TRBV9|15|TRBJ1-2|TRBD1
ASSPRDRPSSNYGYT
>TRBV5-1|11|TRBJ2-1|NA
ASSWVRGSEQF
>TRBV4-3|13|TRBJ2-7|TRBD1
ASSQWTGGLYEQY
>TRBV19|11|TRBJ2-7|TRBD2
ASNPRGRPEQY
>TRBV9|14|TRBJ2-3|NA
ASSHKVEFYTDTQY
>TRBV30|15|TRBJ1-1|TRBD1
AWSVRTGGDPNTEAF
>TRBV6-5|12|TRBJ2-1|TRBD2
ASSYWLAGHEQF
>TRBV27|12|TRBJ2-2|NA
ASSFRQRPGELF
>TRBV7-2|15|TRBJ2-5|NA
ASSLGFLRGDQETQY
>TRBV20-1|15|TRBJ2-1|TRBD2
SARDLAGGPRGNEQF
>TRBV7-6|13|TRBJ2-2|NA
ASSLVLANTGELF
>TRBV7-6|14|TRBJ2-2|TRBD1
ASSLWTGGRDGELF
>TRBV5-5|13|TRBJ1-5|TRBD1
ASSSTGSSNQPQH
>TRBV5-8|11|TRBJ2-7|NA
ASSRGAGYEQY
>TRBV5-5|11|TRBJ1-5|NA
ASSLRDSEPQH
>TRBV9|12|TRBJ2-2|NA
ASSVGDNTGELF
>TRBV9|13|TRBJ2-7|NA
ASSVDGLLSYEQY
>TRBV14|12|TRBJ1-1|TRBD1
ASSRQGRGTEAF
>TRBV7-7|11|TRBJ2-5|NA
ASSPYGGETQY
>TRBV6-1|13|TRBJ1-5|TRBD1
AATPDRDNNQPQH
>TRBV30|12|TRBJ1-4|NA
AWTGFATNEKLF